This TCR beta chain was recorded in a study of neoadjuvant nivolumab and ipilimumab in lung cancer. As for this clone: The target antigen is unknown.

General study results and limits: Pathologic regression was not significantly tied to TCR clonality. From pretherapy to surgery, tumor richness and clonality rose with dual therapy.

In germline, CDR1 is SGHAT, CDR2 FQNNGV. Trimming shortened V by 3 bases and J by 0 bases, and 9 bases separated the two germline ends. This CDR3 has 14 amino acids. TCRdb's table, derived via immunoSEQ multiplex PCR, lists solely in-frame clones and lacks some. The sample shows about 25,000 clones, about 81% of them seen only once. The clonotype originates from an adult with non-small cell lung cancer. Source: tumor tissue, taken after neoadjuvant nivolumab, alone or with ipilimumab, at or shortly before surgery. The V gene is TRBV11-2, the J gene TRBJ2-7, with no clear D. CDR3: CASSFQPASYEQYF. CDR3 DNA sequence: TGTGCCAGCAGCTTCCAGCCCGCCTCCTACGAGCAGTACTTC.